This passage covers 9 T cell receptor beta chains from one sample sequenced in a study of CD8 T cells in ankylosing spondylitis. TCRdb processed the 5' RACE reads anew with MiXCR; each CDR3 protein has one entry. The sample contains hundreds of thousands of distinct CDR3 sequences, about 20% of which appear only once. Sequenced input: blood, either unsorted or a sorted T cell fraction (not recorded which). The receptors here all came from a male donor with ankylosing spondylitis or in good health (not recorded which).

The V and J genes are TRBV11-1 and TRBJ2-2; a possible D gene is TRBD1 (5 bases). The CDR3 covers 17 residues. The germline V and J ends were trimmed by 2 bases and 0 bases, with 13 bases remaining between them. Per germline, CDR1 SGHAT and CDR2 FQDESV (reference sequence). The CDR3 DNA reads as TGTGCCAGCAGCTTAATTTCAGGGCCCTCGAACACCGGGGAGCTGTTTTTT. This gives the protein CASSLISGPSNTGELFF.

V and J are TRBV5-5 and TRBJ2-7; 7 bases are shared with TRBD2. CDR3 size: 15 residues. The junction had 16 bases not matched to a gene; V was cut back by 4 bases and J by 9 bases. CDR1 and CDR2 (germline): SGHKS, YYEKEE (reference sequence). The CDR3 DNA is TGTGCCAGCAGCCCGCGCGGACTAGGCGATCTCGGGCAGTACGTC. This encodes CASSPRGLGDLGQYV.

Details on this clonotype: Being one base from a much bigger clone, this may be a read error. The rearrangement links TRBV24-1 to TRBJ2-5; 7 bases align to TRBD1. The length of the CDR3 is 15 residues. Germline V gene data show CDR1 as KGHDR and CDR2 as SFDVKD. J gave up 7 bases and V 4 bases, and 11 bases lay outside the gene matches. CDR3 loop: CATSERGTAAATQYF. DNA of the CDR3: TGTGCCACCAGTGAGAGAGGGACAGCAGCCGCGACCCAGTACTTC.

This clonotype was detected only a few times. The chain is built from TRBV20-1 and TRBJ2-1; 11 bases are a match to TRBD2. The length of the CDR3 is 16 residues. The J segment lost 0 bases and the V segment lost 5 bases, leaving 6 bases of the junction unmatched. Germline loops: CDR1 DFQATT, CDR2 SNEGSKA (reference sequence). The chain's CDR3 is CSARRLAGSSYNEQFF. CDR3 DNA sequence: TGCAGTGCTCGACGACTAGCGGGGAGCTCCTACAATGAGCAGTTCTTC.

This chain links TRBV3-1 with TRBJ2-1, with 14 bases that match TRBD2. The CDR3 runs to 15 residues. Germline CDR1 reads LGHDT; CDR2 reads YNNKEL (reference sequence). V shed 4 bases and J 9 bases; nucleotides not matched to a gene: 5. This CDR3 is CASSLGLAGVSEQFF. Written as DNA, the CDR3 is TGTGCCAGCAGCCTGGGACTAGCGGGAGTTAGTGAGCAGTTCTTC.

This rearrangement joins TRBV3-1 to TRBJ1-4; tentative D call: TRBD1 (5 bases). Looked up from germline, CDR1 is LGHDT and CDR2 is YNNKEL (reference sequence). The length of the CDR3 is 14 residues. Trimming stripped 3 bases from V and 8 bases from J, with 13 bases between. CDR3 coding DNA: TGTGCCAGCAGCCAGAGCCTAGGGGTCGAAAAACTGTTTTTT. Translating it yields CASSQSLGVEKLFF.

This clonotype came up many times. This chain uses TRBV20-1 with TRBJ2-7; 8 bases agree with TRBD2. The CDR3 contains 14 residues. V shed 4 bases and J 0 bases; nucleotides not matched to a gene: 5. The germline V gene has CDR1 DFQATT and CDR2 SNEGSKA (reference sequence). CDR3: CSATRGGSSYEQYV. CDR3 DNA: TGCAGTGCTACCCGGGGGGGAAGCTCCTACGAGCAGTACGTC.

At least ten counts were recorded for this clonotype. The gene calls are TRBV5-1 and TRBJ2-3; no firm D call. CDR3 size: 14 residues. The V and J ends lost 1 base and 6 bases respectively, with 12 bases between them. Germline values: CDR1 SGHRS, CDR2 YFSETQ. The CDR3 region has the DNA TGCGCCAGCAGCTTGTCGCAGTCGTCCGATACGCAGTATTTT. It yields the protein CASSLSQSSDTQYF.

This rearrangement joins TRBV20-1 to TRBJ1-1; D is undetermined. CDR1 is DFQATT and CDR2 is SNEGSKA in the germline V gene (reference sequence). There are 13 residues in the CDR3. With 0 bases removed from V and 0 bases from J, the gap between germline ends came to 5 bases. DNA of the CDR3: TGCAGTGCTAGAGATTATGTGAACACTGAAGCTTTCTTT. It yields the protein CSARDYVNTEAFF.